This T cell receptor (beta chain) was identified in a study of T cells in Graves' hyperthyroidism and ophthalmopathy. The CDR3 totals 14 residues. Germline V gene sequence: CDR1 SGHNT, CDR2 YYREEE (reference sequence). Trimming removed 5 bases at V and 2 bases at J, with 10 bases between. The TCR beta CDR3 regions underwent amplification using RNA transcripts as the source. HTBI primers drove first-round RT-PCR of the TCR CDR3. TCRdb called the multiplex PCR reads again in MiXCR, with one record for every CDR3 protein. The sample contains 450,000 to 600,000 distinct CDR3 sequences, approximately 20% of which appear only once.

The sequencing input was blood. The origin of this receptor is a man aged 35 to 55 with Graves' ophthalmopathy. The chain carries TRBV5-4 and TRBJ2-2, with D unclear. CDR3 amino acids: CASRSGGNTGELFF. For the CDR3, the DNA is TGTGCCAGCAGGTCTGGCGGTAACACCGGGGAGCTGTTTTTT.